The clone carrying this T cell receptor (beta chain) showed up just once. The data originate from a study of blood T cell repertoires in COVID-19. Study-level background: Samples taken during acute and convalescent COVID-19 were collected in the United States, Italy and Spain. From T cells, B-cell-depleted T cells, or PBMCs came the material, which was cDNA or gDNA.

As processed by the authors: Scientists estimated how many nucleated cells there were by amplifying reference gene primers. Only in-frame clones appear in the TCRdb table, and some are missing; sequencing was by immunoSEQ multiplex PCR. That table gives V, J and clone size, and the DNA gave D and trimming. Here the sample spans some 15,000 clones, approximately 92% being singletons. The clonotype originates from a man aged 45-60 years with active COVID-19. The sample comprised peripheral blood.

The CDR3 bases are TGTGCCACCAGCAGAGATAGGAGTACGCAGTATTTT. It encodes CATSRDRSTQYF. The chain combines TRBV15 with TRBJ2-3, with unresolved D. Per the germline V gene, CDR1 is LNHNV and CDR2 is YYDKDF (reference sequence). Trimming cost V 0 bases and J 8 bases, with 6 bases left between them. This CDR3 spans 12 amino acids.